These 10 T cell receptor beta chains share one sample of origin, sequenced in a study of cytomegalovirus exposure and HLA in healthy donors. A multiplex PCR was run with 60 Vbeta primers and 13 Jbeta primers. Using immunoSEQ multiplex PCR, the repertoire was profiled, and TCRdb retains in-frame clones only, with some absent. The table lists around 200,000 clones, roughly 79% of them singletons. The source material was PBMCs. These receptors originate from a man aged 25 to 40 in good health and CMV-seronegative.

This sequence joins TRBV9 and TRBJ2-5; D is possibly TRBD2 (5 bases). The V end lost 1 base, the J end lost 0 bases, and 7 bases lay between the germline ends. The length of the CDR3 is 14 residues. CDR1 and CDR2 (germline): SGDLS, YYNGEE. The CDR3 spells CASSVLGDQETQYF. CDR3 sequence (DNA): TGTGCCAGCAGCGTACTGGGAGACCAAGAGACCCAGTACTTC.

This clone was observed a single time. The V and J genes are TRBV29-1 and TRBJ1-2; D uncertain. Trimming cost V 3 bases and J 2 bases, with 16 bases left between them. Germline CDR1 reads SQVTM; CDR2 reads ANQGSEA. This CDR3 is built from 15 residues. The CDR3 bases are TGCAGCGTTGACGAGAGGCCACAAAGGAACTATGGCTACACCTTC. It specifies CSVDERPQRNYGYTF.

Details on this clone: Other DNA sequences in this specimen translate into the identical CDR3. The chain has TRBV5-1 and TRBJ2-7; D call uncertain. V gave up 1 base and J gave up 2 bases, with 7 bases separating them. This CDR3 has 13 residues. Germline CDR1 SGHRS, CDR2 YFSETQ. CDR3 residues: CASSLTSTYEQYF. DNA of the CDR3: TGCGCCAGCAGCTTGACCAGTACCTACGAGCAGTACTTC.

The chain links TRBV18 to TRBJ2-1, with D uncertain. Trimming pared 1 base from V and 0 bases from J, leaving 10 bases between. CDR1 is KGHSH and CDR2 is LQKENI in the germline V gene. The CDR3 is made up of 16 amino acids. CDR3 sequence: CASSPLPGSSYNEQFF. In nucleotides, the CDR3 is TGTGCCAGCTCACCACTTCCTGGCAGCTCCTACAATGAGCAGTTCTTC.

The chain is built from TRBV7-9 and TRBJ2-5; 10 bases match TRBD2. The tail of the sequence fits TRBJ2-7 better, so the J call may be wrong. The CDR3 is 15 residues long. The germline V gene has CDR1 SEHNR and CDR2 FQNEAQ (reference sequence). CDR3 region: CASSKWTSGTYEQYF. CDR3 in DNA: TGTGCCAGCAGCAAATGGACTAGCGGCACCTACGAGCAGTACTTC.

This chain links TRBV28 with TRBJ2-2; 11 bases fit TRBD2. Germline V gene lookup returns CDR1 MDHEN and CDR2 SYDVKM. V lost 4 bases, J lost 8 bases, and 3 bases stayed unmatched. The CDR3 has 14 residues. In DNA form, the CDR3 reads TGTGCCAGCAGTTCACTAGCGGGAGCAGGGGAGCTGTTTTTT. It yields the protein CASSSLAGAGELFF. The full variable domain, completed using reference TRBV28 and TRBJ2-2, is DVKVTQSSRYLVKRTGEKVFLECVQDMDHENMFWYRQDPGLGLRLIYFSYDVKMKEKGDIPEGYSVSREKKERFSLILESASTNQTSMYLCASSSLAGAGELFFGEGSRLTVL.

The chain combines TRBV7-8 with TRBJ1-1, with 8 bases lining up with TRBD1. Germline lookup yields CDR1 SGHVS and CDR2 FQNEAQ. This CDR3 contains 15 residues. J was trimmed by 7 bases and V by 4 bases; bases with no gene match: 11. The CDR3, as DNA: TGTGCCAGCAGCTCCAGACAGGGGTTAATGGGTGAAGCTTTCTTT. Translation gives CASSSRQGLMGEAFF.

This chain joins TRBV5-1 and TRBJ2-3; the match to TRBD1 covers 8 bases. The CDR3 has 15 residues. V lost 4 bases, J lost 1 base, and 5 bases stayed unmatched. Germline V gives CDR1 SGHRS, CDR2 YFSETQ. CDR3 coding DNA: TGCGCCAGCAGCCCGGACAGGGCGGGCACAGATACGCAGTATTTT. Amino acids: CASSPDRAGTDTQYF. Drawing the rest from reference TRBV5-1 and TRBJ2-3, the complete variable domain is KAGVTQTPRYLIKTRGQQVTLSCSPISGHRSVSWYQQTPGQGLQFLFEYFSETQRNKGNFPGRFSGRQFSNSRSEMNVSTLELGDSALYLCASSPDRAGTDTQYFGPGTRLTVL.

This chain uses TRBV7-6 with TRBJ2-3; TRBD2 matches 9 bases. CDR3 length: 15 residues. The germline CDR1 and CDR2 sequences are SGHVS and FNYEAQ. V lost 5 bases to trimming and J lost 2 bases; unmatched junction nucleotides: 5. CDR3 sequence: CASSDLAGYTDTQYF. The CDR3 bases are TGTGCCAGCAGCGATCTAGCGGGGTACACAGATACGCAGTATTTT.

This clone was observed once. This chain uses TRBV11-2 with TRBJ2-5, with 10 bases identical to TRBD1. CDR3 size: 17 residues. Germline loops: CDR1 SGHAT, CDR2 FQNNGV. Losses at the gene ends were 2 bases for V and 3 bases for J; bases not matched to a gene: 9. The CDR3 region is CASSLFWEGQGKETQYF. The CDR3 nucleotides are TGTGCCAGCAGCTTATTTTGGGAGGGACAGGGGAAAGAGACCCAGTACTTC. The full variable domain, its missing parts supplied by reference TRBV11-2 and TRBJ2-5, is EAGVAQSPRYKIIEKRQSVAFWCNPISGHATLYWYQQILGQGPKLLIQFQNNGVVDDSQLPKDRFSAERLKGVDSTLKIQPAKLEDSAVYLCASSLFWEGQGKETQYFGPGTRLLVL.